Below are 16 T cell receptor beta chains sequenced from a single sample in a study of human T cells and chemical hapten exposure (dated by TCRdb to the early 2020s). The sample's time point, from its label and the paper: patch test 2, 6 weeks after DPC sensitization. The sample's treatment or condition label, decoded: therapeutic diphenylcyclopropenone sensitization with weekly scalp DPC. The library was obtained by RACE. Reads for this sample came from a NextSeq 500. TCRdb ran its own pipeline on the public reads, namely fastp trimming at Q25 and MiXCR clone calling, and kept in-frame beta chains. Each entry is one CDR3 protein sequence, shown with its most common DNA and genes. In all, the sample holds approximately 75,000 distinct CDR3 sequences, and 8.5% of those were seen once. In total, the top ten clones hold about 3% of the sample. Sequencing was performed on whole blood, taken in connection with sensitization to the hapten diphenylcyclopropenone (DPC). These receptors were collected from a woman between 45 and 60 years old with alopecia areata. Some clones in this sample may be carry-over from other donors' samples.

This clonotype has a handful of counts. This chain uses TRBV29-1 with TRBJ2-1; weak D call: TRBD1 (6 bases). V lost 0 bases, J lost 4 bases, and 16 bases lay in between. The CDR3 is 16 residues long. Per germline, CDR1 SQVTM and CDR2 ANQGSEA. The CDR3 DNA reads as TGCAGCGTTGAAGAGGCAGGGGCCGGAACTTACAATGAGCAGTTCTTC. Amino acid sequence: CSVEEAGAGTYNEQFF.

This chain uses TRBV5-1 with TRBJ2-3, with D tentatively TRBD2 (7 bases). The CDR3 runs to 15 residues. Germline assignment: CDR1 SGHRS and CDR2 YFSETQ. With 7 bases removed from V and 3 bases from J, the gap between germline ends came to 18 bases. The CDR3 DNA is TGCGCCAGCGCCTCCGGGGCGGGGGCAACAGATACGCAGTATTTT. This encodes CASASGAGATDTQYF.

This clonotype was observed a few times. This chain joins TRBV12-3 or TRBV12-4 and TRBJ2-1, with D maybe TRBD2 (6 bases). CDR3 length: 15 residues. The germline V and J ends were trimmed by 3 bases and 4 bases, with 13 bases remaining between them. CDR3 in DNA: TGTGCCAGCAGTTTTCCGTTAGCGGTTTACAATGAGCAGTTCTTC. Translating it yields CASSFPLAVYNEQFF.

This clonotype was seen repeatedly, ten times or more. The chain joins TRBV12-3 or TRBV12-4 to TRBJ1-2; D is undetermined. The CDR3 is 15 amino acids. The V end lost 1 base, the J end lost 1 base, and 10 bases lay between the germline ends. The CDR3 sequence: CASSLDHSRNYGYTF. In DNA, the CDR3 is TGTGCCAGCAGTTTAGATCACAGTCGTAACTATGGCTACACCTTC.

The chain links TRBV20-1 to TRBJ2-1; D is uncertain. The CDR3 is made up of 12 amino acids. Trimming took 0 bases from V and 8 from J, leaving 8 bases between them. Germline V gene data show CDR1 as DFQATT and CDR2 as SNEGSKA (reference sequence). CDR3 nucleotides: TGCAGTGCTAGAGATTGGGTGGATGAGCAGTTCTTC. Protein sequence: CSARDWVDEQFF.

This clonotype was detected many times. The CDR3 bases are TGTGCCAGCAGCCTGGGACAGGGGGGTGAAAAACTGTTTTTT. Residues: CASSLGQGGEKLFF. This sequence joins TRBV7-8 and TRBJ1-4; 11 positions match TRBD1. Germline V CDR1 and CDR2: SGHVS, FQNEAQ. V shed 5 bases, J shed 7 bases, and the junction held 3 bases outside the gene matches. The CDR3 has 14 residues.

CDR3 loop: CATSDSAWSRQYF. Written as DNA, the CDR3 is TGTGCCACCAGTGATTCTGCCTGGTCGAGGCAGTATTTT. The J gene is TRBJ2-3, the V gene TRBV24-1; no clear D gene. V was cut by 2 bases and J by 11 bases, with 13 bases left in between. The CDR3 spans 13 residues. CDR1 is KGHDR, CDR2 SFDVKD, per germline.

In its sample, this clonotype was seen a few times. The genes are TRBV5-1 and TRBJ2-7; 7 bases fit TRBD1. Trimming cost V 0 bases and J 2 bases; bases outside gene matches: 2. Germline V gene data show CDR1 as SGHRS and CDR2 as YFSETQ. The CDR3 is 14 residues long. The CDR3 sequence is CASSLEGAAYEQYF. CDR3 DNA sequence: TGCGCCAGCAGCTTGGAGGGGGCTGCCTACGAGCAGTACTTC.

This clonotype was seen more than once but under ten times. The chain employs TRBV5-4 and TRBJ1-5; a possible D gene is TRBD1 (6 bases). Looked up from germline, CDR1 is SGHNT and CDR2 is YYREEE (reference sequence). The CDR3 is 14 residues long. Trimming took off 1 base at V and 1 base at J, with 6 bases between the two ends. Written as DNA, the CDR3 is TGTGCCAGCAGCTTGAGGGGGAGCAATCAGCCCCAGCATTTT. This gives the protein CASSLRGSNQPQHF.

V and J are TRBV20-1 and TRBJ2-3, with TRBD2 matching over 12 bases. The CDR3 contains 15 residues. Germline assignment: CDR1 DFQATT and CDR2 SNEGSKA (reference sequence). The J segment lost 0 bases and the V segment lost 6 bases, leaving 4 bases of the junction unmatched. This CDR3 is CSARTSGTSTDTQYF. The CDR3 nucleotides read TGCAGTGCGAGGACTAGCGGGACTAGCACAGATACGCAGTATTTT.

This clonotype was found a few times. The rearrangement links TRBV5-4 to TRBJ2-3; D gene ambiguous. The CDR3 is 13 residues long. CDR1 and CDR2 (germline): SGHNT, YYREEE (reference sequence). Trimming removed 3 bases at V and 4 bases at J, with 9 bases between. CDR3 DNA: TGTGCCAGCAGCTCCCCCGGCCCAGATACGCAGTATTTT. It encodes CASSSPGPDTQYF.

The rearrangement joins TRBV6-1 to TRBJ1-1, with D unresolved. Germline V gives CDR1 MNHNS, CDR2 SASEGT. V was trimmed by 0 bases and J by 0 bases, leaving 8 bases between them. This CDR3 region has 15 residues. In nucleotides, the CDR3 is TGTGCCAGCAGTGAAGCGGGCAGAATGAACACTGAAGCTTTCTTT. Amino acids: CASSEAGRMNTEAFF.

This clonotype was picked up many times. J is TRBJ2-3 and V is TRBV29-1; 8 bases are a match to TRBD1. CDR3 length: 14 amino acids. V lost 3 bases and J lost 3; bases outside the gene matches: 5. Per the germline V gene, CDR1 is SQVTM and CDR2 is ANQGSEA. CDR3 in amino acids: CSVDSDRGTDTQYF. DNA for the CDR3: TGCAGCGTTGACTCCGACAGGGGTACAGATACGCAGTATTTT.

The rearrangement joins TRBV5-6 to TRBJ2-1; TRBD2 matches at 7 bases. The V and J ends lost 7 bases and 3 bases, in that order; junction bases with no gene match: 7. Germline V lookup: CDR1 SGHDT, CDR2 YYEEEE. The CDR3 runs to 14 residues. DNA of the CDR3: TGTGCCAGCCTGGGGGGAGGGTACTACAATGAGCAGTTCTTC. Its protein product is CASLGGGYYNEQFF.

The chain couples TRBV29-1 to TRBJ2-1; D is ambiguous. The CDR3 has 16 residues. Germline assignment: CDR1 SQVTM and CDR2 ANQGSEA. Trimming took off 2 bases at V and 0 bases at J, with 14 bases between the two ends. In nucleotides, the CDR3 is TGCAGCGTTGAAAGTGATAGCAGACGCTCCTACAATGAGCAGTTCTTC. It codes for CSVESDSRRSYNEQFF.

The chain is built from TRBV12-3 or TRBV12-4 and TRBJ1-1; 10 nucleotides match TRBD1. CDR3 length equals 18 residues. V shed 3 bases and J 4 bases; nucleotides not matched to a gene: 14. The DNA of the CDR3 is TGTGCCAGCAGTTTCGGTGGGGGGACAGGGGAGAGTGGCACTGAAGCTTTCTTT. Protein sequence: CASSFGGGTGESGTEAFF.